This TCR beta chain was recorded in a study of post-analysis software for immune sequencing data. The V gene end was trimmed by 6 bases and the J gene end by 5 bases; junction bases not matched to a gene: 6. CDR1 and CDR2 (germline): DFQATT, SNEGSKA (reference sequence). This CDR3 spans 13 amino acids. Each TCR beta cDNA library carried unique molecular identifiers. One entry per CDR3 protein, called by TCRdb with MiXCR from the PCR reads. Of fewer than 850,000 distinct CDR3 sequences listed, 35% to 55% were seen once; the top ten hold roughly 5%. To note about this clonotype: Its antigen remains unidentified.

Study results and limitations: In patients, TRBV5-6, TRBV5-1 and TRBV20-1 belonged to 4 or 5 TRBV segments found more frequently than in controls.

The receptor was isolated from a girl aged 10-17 years with multiple sclerosis. The V call is TRBV20-1, the J call TRBJ2-3; 9 positions match TRBD1. Sequencing was carried out using blood. As DNA, the CDR3 is TGCAGTGCCAACAGGGGGCGCGTAGATACGCAGTATTTT. This codes for CSANRGRVDTQYF.